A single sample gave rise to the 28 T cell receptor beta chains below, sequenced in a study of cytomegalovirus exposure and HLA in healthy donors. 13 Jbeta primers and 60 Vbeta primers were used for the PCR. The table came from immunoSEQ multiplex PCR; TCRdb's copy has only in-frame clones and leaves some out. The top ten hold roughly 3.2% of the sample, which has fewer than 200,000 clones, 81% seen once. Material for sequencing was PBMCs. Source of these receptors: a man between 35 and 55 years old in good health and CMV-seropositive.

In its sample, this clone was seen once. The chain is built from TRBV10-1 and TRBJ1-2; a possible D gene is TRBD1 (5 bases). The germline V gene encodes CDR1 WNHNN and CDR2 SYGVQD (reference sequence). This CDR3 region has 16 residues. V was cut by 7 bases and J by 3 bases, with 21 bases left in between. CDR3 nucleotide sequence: TGCGCCAGCACTGAACAGGAGAAGGGTGGAGACTATGGCTACACCTTC. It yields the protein CASTEQEKGGDYGYTF.

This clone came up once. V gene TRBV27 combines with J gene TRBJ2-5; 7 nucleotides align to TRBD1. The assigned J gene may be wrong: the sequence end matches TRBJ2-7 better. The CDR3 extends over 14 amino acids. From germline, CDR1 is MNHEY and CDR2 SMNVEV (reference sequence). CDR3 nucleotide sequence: TGTGCCAGCAGTTTAATACAGGGGCCCTACGAGCAGTACTTC. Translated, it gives CASSLIQGPYEQYF.

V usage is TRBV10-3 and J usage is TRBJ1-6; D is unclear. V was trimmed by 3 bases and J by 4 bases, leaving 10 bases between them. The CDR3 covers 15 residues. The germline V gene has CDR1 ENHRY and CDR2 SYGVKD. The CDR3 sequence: CAISDGKGYNSPLHF. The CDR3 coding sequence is TGTGCCATCAGTGACGGGAAGGGATATAATTCACCCCTCCACTTT.

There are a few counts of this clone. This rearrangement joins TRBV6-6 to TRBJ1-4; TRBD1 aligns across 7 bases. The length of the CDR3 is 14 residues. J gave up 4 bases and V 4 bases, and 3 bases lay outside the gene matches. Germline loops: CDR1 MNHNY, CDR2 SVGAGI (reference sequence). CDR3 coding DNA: TGTGCCAGCAGTTCGGGACAGTTTAATGAAAAACTGTTTTTT. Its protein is CASSSGQFNEKLFF.

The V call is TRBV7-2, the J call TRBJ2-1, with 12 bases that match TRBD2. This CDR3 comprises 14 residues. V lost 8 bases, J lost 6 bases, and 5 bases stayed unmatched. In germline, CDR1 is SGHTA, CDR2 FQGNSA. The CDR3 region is CASRLAGASNEQFF. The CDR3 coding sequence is TGTGCCAGCCGACTAGCGGGAGCGTCCAATGAGCAGTTCTTC.

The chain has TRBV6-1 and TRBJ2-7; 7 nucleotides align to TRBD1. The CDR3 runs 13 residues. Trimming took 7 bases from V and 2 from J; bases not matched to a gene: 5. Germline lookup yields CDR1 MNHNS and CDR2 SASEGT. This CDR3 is CASIRDSTYEQYF. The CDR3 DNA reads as TGTGCCAGCATCCGGGACAGTACCTACGAGCAGTACTTC.

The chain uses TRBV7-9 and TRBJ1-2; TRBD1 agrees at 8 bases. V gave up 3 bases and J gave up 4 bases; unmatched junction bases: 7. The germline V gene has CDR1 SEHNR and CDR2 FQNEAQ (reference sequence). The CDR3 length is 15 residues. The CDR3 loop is CASSLGAGQGYGYTF. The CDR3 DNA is TGTGCCAGCAGCTTGGGTGCTGGACAGGGCTATGGCTACACCTTC.

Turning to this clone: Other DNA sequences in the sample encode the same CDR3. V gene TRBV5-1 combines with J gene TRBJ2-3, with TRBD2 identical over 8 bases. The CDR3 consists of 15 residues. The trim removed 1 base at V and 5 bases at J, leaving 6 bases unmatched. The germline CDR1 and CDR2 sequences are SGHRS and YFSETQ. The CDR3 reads CASSLSGGSGDTQYF. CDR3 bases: TGCGCCAGCAGCTTGAGCGGGGGATCTGGAGATACGCAGTATTTT.

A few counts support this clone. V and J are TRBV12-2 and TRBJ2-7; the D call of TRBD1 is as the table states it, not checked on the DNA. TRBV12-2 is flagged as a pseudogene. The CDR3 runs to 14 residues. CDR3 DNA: TGTGCAAGTCGCTTAGCGTACACAGGGTACGAGCAGTACTTC. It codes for CASRLAYTGYEQYF.

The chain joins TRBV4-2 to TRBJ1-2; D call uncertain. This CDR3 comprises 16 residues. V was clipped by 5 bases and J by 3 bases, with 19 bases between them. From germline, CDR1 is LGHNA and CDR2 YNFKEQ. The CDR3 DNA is TGTGCCAGCAGCACCGGGGAGGCCGGTTCCTACTATGGCTACACCTTC. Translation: CASSTGEAGSYYGYTF.

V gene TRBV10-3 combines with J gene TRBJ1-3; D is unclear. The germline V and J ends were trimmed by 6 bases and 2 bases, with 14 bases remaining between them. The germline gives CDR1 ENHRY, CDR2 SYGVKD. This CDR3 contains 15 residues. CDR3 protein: CAIRASGVAGNTIYF. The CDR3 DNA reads TGTGCCATCAGGGCCAGCGGGGTTGCTGGAAACACCATATATTTT.

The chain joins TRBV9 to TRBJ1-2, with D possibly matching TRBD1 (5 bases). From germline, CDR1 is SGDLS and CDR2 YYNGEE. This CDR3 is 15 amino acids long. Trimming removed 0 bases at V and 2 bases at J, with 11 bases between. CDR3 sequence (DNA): TGTGCCAGCAGCGTAGAAACAGGCGACAACTATGGCTACACCTTC. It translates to CASSVETGDNYGYTF. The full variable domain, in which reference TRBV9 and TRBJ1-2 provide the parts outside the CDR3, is DSGVTQTPKHLITATGQRVTLRCSPRSGDLSVYWYQQSLDQGLQFLIQYYNGEERAKGNILERFSAQQFPDLHSELNLSSLELGDSALYFCASSVETGDNYGYTFGSGTRLTVV.

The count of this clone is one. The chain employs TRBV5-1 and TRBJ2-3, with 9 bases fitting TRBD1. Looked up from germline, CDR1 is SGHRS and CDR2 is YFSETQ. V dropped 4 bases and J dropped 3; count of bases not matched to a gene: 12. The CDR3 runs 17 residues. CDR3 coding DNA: TGCGCCAGCAGCCCGAGGACAGGGGTTAGTGGAACAGATACGCAGTATTTT. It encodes CASSPRTGVSGTDTQYF.

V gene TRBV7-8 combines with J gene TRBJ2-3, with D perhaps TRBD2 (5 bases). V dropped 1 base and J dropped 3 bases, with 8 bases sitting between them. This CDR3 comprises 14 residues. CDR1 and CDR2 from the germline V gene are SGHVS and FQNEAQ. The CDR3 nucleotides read TGTGCCAGCAGCTTAGGGCTAGCAACAGATACGCAGTATTTT. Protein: CASSLGLATDTQYF.

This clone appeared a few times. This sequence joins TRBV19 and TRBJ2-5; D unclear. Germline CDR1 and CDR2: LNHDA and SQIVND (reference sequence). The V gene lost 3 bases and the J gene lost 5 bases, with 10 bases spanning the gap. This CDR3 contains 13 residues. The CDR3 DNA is TGTGCCAGTAGTATCGGCTACGGGGAGACCCAGTACTTC. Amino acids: CASSIGYGETQYF. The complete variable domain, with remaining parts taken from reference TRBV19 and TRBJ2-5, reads DGGITQSPKYLFRKEGQNVTLSCEQNLNHDAMYWYRQDPGQGLRLIYYSQIVNDFQKGDIAEGYSVSREKKESFPLTVTSAQKNPTAFYLCASSIGYGETQYFGPGTRLLVL.

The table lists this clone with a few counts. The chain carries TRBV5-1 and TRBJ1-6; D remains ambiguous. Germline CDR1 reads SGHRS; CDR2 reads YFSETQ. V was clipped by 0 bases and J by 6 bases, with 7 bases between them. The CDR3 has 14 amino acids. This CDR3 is CASSLVGFNSPLHF. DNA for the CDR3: TGCGCCAGCAGCTTGGTCGGGTTTAATTCACCCCTCCACTTT.

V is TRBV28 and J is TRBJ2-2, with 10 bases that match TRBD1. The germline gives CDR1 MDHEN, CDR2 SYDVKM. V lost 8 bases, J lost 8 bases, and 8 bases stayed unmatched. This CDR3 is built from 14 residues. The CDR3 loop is CASLGQGNTGELFF. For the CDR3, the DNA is TGTGCCAGCTTGGGACAGGGGAATACGGGGGAGCTGTTTTTT.

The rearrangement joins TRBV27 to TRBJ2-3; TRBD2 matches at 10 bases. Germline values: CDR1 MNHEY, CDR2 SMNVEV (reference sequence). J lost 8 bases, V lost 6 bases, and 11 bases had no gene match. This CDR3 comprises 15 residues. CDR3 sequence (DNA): TGTGCCAGCAGAATCCCAGCGGGGGGGCCGAGTACGCAGTATTTT. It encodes CASRIPAGGPSTQYF.

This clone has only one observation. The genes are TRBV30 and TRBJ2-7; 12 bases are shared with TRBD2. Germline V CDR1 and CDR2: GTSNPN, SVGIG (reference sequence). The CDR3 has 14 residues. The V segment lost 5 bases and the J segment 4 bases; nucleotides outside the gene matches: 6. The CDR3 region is CAWHPSGRVYEQYF. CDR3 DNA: TGTGCCTGGCACCCTAGCGGGAGGGTGTACGAGCAGTACTTC.

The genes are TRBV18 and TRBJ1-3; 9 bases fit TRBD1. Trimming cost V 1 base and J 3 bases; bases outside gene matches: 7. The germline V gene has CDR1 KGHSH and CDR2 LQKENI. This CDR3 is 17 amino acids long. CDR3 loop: CASSPQGTGISGNTIYF. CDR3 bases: TGTGCCAGCTCACCACAGGGGACAGGGATAAGTGGAAACACCATATATTTT.

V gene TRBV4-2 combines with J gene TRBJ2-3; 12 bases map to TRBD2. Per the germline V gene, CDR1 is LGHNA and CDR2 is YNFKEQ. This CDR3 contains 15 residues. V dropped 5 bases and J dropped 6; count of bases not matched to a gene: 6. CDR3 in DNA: TGTGCCAGCAGCTTAAACGGACTAGCGGGGGATACGCAGTATTTT. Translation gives CASSLNGLAGDTQYF.

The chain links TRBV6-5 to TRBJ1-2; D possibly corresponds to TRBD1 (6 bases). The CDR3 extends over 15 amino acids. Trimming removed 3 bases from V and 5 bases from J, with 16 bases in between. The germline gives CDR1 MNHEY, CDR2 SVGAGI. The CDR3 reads CASSYRYREPYGYTF. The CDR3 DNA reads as TGTGCCAGCAGTTATCGGTACAGGGAGCCTTATGGCTACACCTTC.

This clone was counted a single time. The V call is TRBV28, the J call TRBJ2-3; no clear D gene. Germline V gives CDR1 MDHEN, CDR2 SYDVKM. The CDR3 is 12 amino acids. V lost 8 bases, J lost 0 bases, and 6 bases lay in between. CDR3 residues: CASCPSTDTQYF. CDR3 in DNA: TGTGCCAGCTGTCCTAGCACAGATACGCAGTATTTT.

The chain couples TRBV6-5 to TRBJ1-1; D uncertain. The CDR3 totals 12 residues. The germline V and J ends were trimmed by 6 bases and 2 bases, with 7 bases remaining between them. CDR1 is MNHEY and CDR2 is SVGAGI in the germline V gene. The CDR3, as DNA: TGTGCCAGCAGCAGCGGTAACACTGAAGCTTTCTTT. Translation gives CASSSGNTEAFF.

CDR3 residues: CASRSSGGSGNEQFF. The DNA for the CDR3 is TGTGCCAGCAGATCTAGCGGGGGATCCGGGAATGAGCAGTTCTTC. The chain carries TRBV6-1 and TRBJ2-1; 10 nucleotides match TRBD2. Germline V lookup: CDR1 MNHNS, CDR2 SASEGT. V shed 6 bases, J shed 7 bases, and the junction held 9 bases outside the gene matches. This CDR3 spans 15 amino acids.

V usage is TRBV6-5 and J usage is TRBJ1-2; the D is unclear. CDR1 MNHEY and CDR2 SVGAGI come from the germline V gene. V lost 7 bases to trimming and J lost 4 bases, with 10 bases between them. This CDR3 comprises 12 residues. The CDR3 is CASKRSGYGYTF. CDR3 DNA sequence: TGTGCCAGCAAACGAAGCGGCTATGGCTACACCTTC.

The CDR3 region is CASSAGFYEQYF. CDR3 coding DNA: TGTGCCAGCAGCGCAGGGTTCTACGAGCAGTACTTC. This sequence joins TRBV14 and TRBJ2-7; the D gene is possibly TRBD1 (5 bases). CDR1 is SGHDN and CDR2 is FVKESK in the germline V gene. The CDR3 spans 12 residues. Trimming left V 5 bases short and J 3 bases short, with 8 bases between.

CDR3 sequence (DNA): TGTGCCAGCAGCCCAAAGTCTAGCGGGGACCCCACCGGGGAGCTGTTTTTT. Its translation is CASSPKSSGDPTGELFF. The J gene is TRBJ2-2, the V gene TRBV4-2, with 9 bases identical to TRBD2. Germline V gene data show CDR1 as LGHNA and CDR2 as YNFKEQ. Trimming at V came to 4 bases and at J to 4 bases, leaving 10 bases not matched to a gene. The CDR3 has 17 residues.